The 2 T cell receptor beta chains given below trace back to one sample, sequenced in a study of blood T cell repertoires in COVID-19. TCRdb keeps only in-frame clones here, not all; method: immunoSEQ multiplex PCR. Found here are 200,000 to 250,000 clones, roughly 88% of them singletons; the top ten hold under 1.5%. Material: peripheral blood. The receptors come from an older man with acute or convalescent COVID-19.

This rearrangement joins TRBV28 to TRBJ1-4, with 8 bases lining up with TRBD1. V lost 6 bases, J lost 7 bases, and 7 bases stayed unmatched. This CDR3 contains 14 residues. CDR1 is MDHEN and CDR2 is SYDVKM in the germline V gene. The CDR3 DNA reads TGTGCCAGCAGGCAGACAGGGGAAGGTGAAAAACTGTTTTTT. This encodes CASRQTGEGEKLFF.

The chain employs TRBV12-3 or TRBV12-4 and TRBJ2-7, with 7 bases identical to TRBD2. V dropped 8 bases and J dropped 0; count of bases not matched to a gene: 4. The CDR3 totals 13 residues. The CDR3, as DNA: TGTGCCAGCCTAGCGGATAGCTCCTACGAGCAGTACTTC. It encodes CASLADSSYEQYF.